This entry concerns a single T cell receptor (beta chain). The data originate from a study of CD8 T cells in Susac syndrome. V lost 7 bases to trimming and J lost 9 bases, with 25 bases between them. Looked up from germline, CDR1 is SEHNR and CDR2 is FQNEAQ (reference sequence). CDR3 length: 16 amino acids. Negative isolation yielded CD8+ and CD4+ T cells; FACS enriched TEMRA cells. Reverse transcription of about 0.45 to 1 ug RNA used random hexamers. TCRdb recomputed calls from the immunoSEQ multiplex PCR reads with MiXCR, one row per CDR3 protein. The profile covers some 190,000 distinct CDR3 sequences, with approximately 95% appearing a single time and approximately 0.1% taken by the ten largest.

Sequencing was carried out using CD4+ T cells from PBMCs. The receptor was isolated from a human donor in good health. The chain employs TRBV7-9 and TRBJ2-1, with D maybe TRBD1 (6 bases). The CDR3: CASTSTGAGVEAEQFF. The CDR3 DNA follows: TGTGCCAGCACCTCTACCGGGGCAGGGGTGGAGGCTGAGCAGTTCTTC. Full variable domain (rest looked up from reference TRBV7-9 and TRBJ2-1): DTGVSQNPRHKITKRGQNVTFRCDPISEHNRLYWYRQTLGQGPEFLTYFQNEAQLEKSRLLSDRFSAERPKGSFSTLEIQRTEQGDSAMYLCASTSTGAGVEAEQFFGPGTRLTVL.